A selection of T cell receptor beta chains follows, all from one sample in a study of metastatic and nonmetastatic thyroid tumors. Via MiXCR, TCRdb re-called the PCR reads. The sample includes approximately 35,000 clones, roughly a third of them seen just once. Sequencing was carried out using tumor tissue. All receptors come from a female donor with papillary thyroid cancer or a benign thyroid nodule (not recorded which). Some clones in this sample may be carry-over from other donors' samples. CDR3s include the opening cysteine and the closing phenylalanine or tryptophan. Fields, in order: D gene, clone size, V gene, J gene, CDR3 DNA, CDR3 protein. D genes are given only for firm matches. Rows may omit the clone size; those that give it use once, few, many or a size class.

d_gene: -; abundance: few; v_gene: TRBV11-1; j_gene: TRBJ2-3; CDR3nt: TGTGCCAGCAGGAAGACAGATACGCAGTATTTT; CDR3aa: CASRKTDTQYF
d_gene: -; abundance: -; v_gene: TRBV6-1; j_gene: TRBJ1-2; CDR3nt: TGTGCCAGCAGTCCAGGGACTGGCTACACCTTC; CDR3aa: CASSPGTGYTF
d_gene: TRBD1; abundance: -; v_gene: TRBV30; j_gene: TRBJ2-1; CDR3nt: TGTGCCTGGAGTGTGGGACAGGGGGATTACAATGAGCAGTTCTTC; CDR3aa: CAWSVGQGDYNEQFF
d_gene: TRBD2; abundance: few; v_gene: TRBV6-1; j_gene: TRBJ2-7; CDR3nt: TGTGCCAGCAGTAGACGGGAGGAATCCTACGAGCAGTACTTC; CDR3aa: CASSRREESYEQYF
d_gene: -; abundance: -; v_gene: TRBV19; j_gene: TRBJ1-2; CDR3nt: TGTGCCAGTAGTAAGCAGGGGAAAGGCTACACCTTC; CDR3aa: CASSKQGKGYTF
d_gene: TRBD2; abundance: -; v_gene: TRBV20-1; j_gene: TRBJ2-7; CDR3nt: TGCAGTGCTACCGGGACTAGCGGATACGAGCAGTACTTC; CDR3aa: CSATGTSGYEQYF
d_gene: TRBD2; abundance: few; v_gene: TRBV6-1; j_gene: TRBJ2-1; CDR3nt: TGTGCCAGCAGGGCCGGGACTAGCAACAATGAGCAGTTCTTC; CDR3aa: CASRAGTSNNEQFF
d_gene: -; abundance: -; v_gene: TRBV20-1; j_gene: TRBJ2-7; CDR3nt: TGCAGTGCAGCCCAAGAAGGTTCTTACCACGAGCAGTACTTC; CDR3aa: CSAAQEGSYHEQYF
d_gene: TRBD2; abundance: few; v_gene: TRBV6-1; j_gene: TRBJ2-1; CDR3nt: TGTGCCAGTCTGGCGGGGGGGTACAATGAGCAGTTCTTC; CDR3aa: CASLAGGYNEQFF
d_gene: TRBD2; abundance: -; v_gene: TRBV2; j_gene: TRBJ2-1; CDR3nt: TGTGCCAGCATGGGCGGGAGATCCTACAATGAGCAGTTCTTC; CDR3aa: CASMGGRSYNEQFF
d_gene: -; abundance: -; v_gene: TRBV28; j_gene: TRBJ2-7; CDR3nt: TGTGCCAGCAGTTTATCCACTACGACCTACGAGCAGTACTTC; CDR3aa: CASSLSTTTYEQYF
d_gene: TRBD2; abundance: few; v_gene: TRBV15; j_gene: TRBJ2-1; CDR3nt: TGTGCCACCAACCCGGGACTATCCTACAATGAGCAGTTCTTC; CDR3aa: CATNPGLSYNEQFF
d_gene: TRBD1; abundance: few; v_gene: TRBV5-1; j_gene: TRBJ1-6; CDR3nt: TGCGCCAGCAGCCCCCGAACAGGGGAATATAATTCACCCCTCCACTTT; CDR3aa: CASSPRTGEYNSPLHF
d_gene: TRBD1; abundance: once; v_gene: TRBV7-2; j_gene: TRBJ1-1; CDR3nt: TGTGCCAGCAGCTTACTGGCACAGGGGGGGCCTGAAGCTTTCTTT; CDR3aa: CASSLLAQGGPEAFF
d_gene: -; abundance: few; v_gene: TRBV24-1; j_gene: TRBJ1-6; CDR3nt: TGTGCCACCAGTGATAATCTATATAATTCACCCCTCCACTTT; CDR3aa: CATSDNLYNSPLHF
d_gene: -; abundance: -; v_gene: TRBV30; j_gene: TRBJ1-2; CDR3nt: TGTGCCTGGAGTGTAGGGGACTATGGCTACACCTTC; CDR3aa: CAWSVGDYGYTF
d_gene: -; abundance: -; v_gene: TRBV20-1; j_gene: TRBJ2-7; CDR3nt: TGCAGTGCTAGAGGGGTGGGGATTGATGAGCAGTACTTC; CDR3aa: CSARGVGIDEQYF
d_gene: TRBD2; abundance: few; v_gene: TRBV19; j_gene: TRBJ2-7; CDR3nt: TGTGCCAGTAGTAAACTAGCGGGGGGACCCTACGAGCAGTACTTC; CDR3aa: CASSKLAGGPYEQYF
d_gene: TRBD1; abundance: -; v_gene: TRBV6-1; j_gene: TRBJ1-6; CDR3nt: TGTGCCAGTTCATTACACGGCACGGGGACAGGGTATGCACCCCTCCACTTT; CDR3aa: CASSLHGTGTGYAPLHF
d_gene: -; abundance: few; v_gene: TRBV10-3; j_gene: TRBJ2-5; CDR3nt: TGTGCCACGGAAGCGGGCGAGGGGCCGGAGACCCAGTACTTC; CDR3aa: CATEAGEGPETQYF
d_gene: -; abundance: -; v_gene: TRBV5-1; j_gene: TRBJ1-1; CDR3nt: TGCGCCAGCAGGGCTGACAGATCTCGGGGTGAAGCTTTCTTT; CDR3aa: CASRADRSRGEAFF
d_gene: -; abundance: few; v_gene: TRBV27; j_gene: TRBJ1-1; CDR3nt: TGTGCCAGCAGTAGTGGGGCGTTCGTACCTGAAGCTTTCTTT; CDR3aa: CASSSGAFVPEAFF
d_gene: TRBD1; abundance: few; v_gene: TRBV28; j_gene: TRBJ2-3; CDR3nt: TGTGCCAGCAGTTTAAGGGGGCTGGGCGGAGGATTCACAGATACGCAGTATTTT; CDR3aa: CASSLRGLGGGFTDTQYF
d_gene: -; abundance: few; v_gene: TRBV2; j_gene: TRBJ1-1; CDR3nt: TGTGCCAGCAGTGAGGAAGGCTACACTGAAGCTTTCTTT; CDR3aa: CASSEEGYTEAFF
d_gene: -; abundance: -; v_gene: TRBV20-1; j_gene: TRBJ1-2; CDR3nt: TGCAGTGCTAGGAGGGGACGGCGCTATGGCTACACCTTC; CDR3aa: CSARRGRRYGYTF
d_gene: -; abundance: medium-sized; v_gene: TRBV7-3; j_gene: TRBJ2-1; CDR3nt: TGTGCCAGCAGCGCGGCTAGCGTGAATGAGCAGTTCTTC; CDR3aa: CASSAASVNEQFF
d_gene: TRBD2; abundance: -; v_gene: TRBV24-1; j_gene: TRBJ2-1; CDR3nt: TGTGCCACCAGTTATCTCGGGACTAGCGGCGAGGGGGTGCAGTTCTTC; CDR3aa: CATSYLGTSGEGVQFF
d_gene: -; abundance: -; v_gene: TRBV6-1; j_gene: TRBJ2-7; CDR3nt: TGTGCCAGCAGTGGACTTGTTTCGTACGAGCAGTACTTC; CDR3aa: CASSGLVSYEQYF
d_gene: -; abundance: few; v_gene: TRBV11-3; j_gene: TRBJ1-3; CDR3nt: TGTGCCAGCAGCTTAACTGGAAACACCATATATTTT; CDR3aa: CASSLTGNTIYF
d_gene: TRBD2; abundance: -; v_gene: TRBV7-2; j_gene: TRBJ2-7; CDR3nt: TGTGCCAGCAGCTTAGCCCTTGGGAGTAGCGGGGCCTACGAGCAGTACTTC; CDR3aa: CASSLALGSSGAYEQYF
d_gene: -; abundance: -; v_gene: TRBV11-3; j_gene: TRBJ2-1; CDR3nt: TGTGCCAGCAGCACCCGACTAGGAAGGCAGTTCTTC; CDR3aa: CASSTRLGRQFF
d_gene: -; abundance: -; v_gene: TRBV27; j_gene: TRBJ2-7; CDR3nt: TGTGCCAACAGTTTTAGTCAGGCCGTCGCGGACTACGAGCAGTACTTC; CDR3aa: CANSFSQAVADYEQYF
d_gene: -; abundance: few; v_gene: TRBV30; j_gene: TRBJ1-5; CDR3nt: TGTGCCTGGAGTAACGACATCCTCGGAGGGAATCAGCCCCAGCATTTT; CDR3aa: CAWSNDILGGNQPQHF
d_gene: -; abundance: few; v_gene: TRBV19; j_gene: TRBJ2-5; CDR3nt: TGTGCCAGTAGTATGGGGGGAGGACCAGAGACCCAGTACTTC; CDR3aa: CASSMGGGPETQYF
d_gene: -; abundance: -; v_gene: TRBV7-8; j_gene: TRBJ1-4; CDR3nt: TGTGCCAGCAGCATGCAGGGTTTCGACGAAAAACTGTTTTTT; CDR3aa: CASSMQGFDEKLFF
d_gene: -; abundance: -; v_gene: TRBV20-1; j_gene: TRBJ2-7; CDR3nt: TGCAGTGCTAGAGTAGCAAGGAGGTACGAGCAGTACTTC; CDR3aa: CSARVARRYEQYF
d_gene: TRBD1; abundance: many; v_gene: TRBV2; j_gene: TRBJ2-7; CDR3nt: TGTGCCAGCAGTGTAGGGGACAGCCCTACAGACGAGCAGTACTTC; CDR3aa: CASSVGDSPTDEQYF